The clone carrying this TCR beta chain turned up a few times. The target antigen is unknown. CDR3 length: 13 amino acids. V was cut by 3 bases and J by 2 bases, with 8 bases left in between. Germline V gene data show CDR1 as LGHDT and CDR2 as YNNKEL (reference sequence). The data originate from a study of identical twins. The authors used template switching to add a universal primer site and gave cDNA unique molecular identifiers. TCRdb called the 5' RACE reads again in MiXCR, with one record for every CDR3 protein. The repertoire includes some 500,000 distinct CDR3 sequences, approximately 9.6% of them detected once, and approximately 3% sits in the top ten. Notes on the study in general: Zero-insertion results could be subject to partial confounding by invariant MAIT and iNKT cells. It was out-of-frame TCR alpha sharing in monozygotic twins that models underestimated.

These same data were also listed under a study on yellow fever vaccine responses in identical twins. As that study records: Reported findings indicate that twins' vaccine T cell responses seemed partially convergent, partially personalized.

The chain joins TRBV3-1 to TRBJ2-7; no clear D gene. Sequencing was done on a sample of PBMCs. The receptor was derived from a young woman in good health. The CDR3 bases are TGTGCCAGCAGCCATAGACTGCCCTACGAGCAGTACTTC. It specifies CASSHRLPYEQYF.